The source of this T cell receptor beta chain is a study of cytomegalovirus exposure and HLA in healthy donors. Study-level results: A further, later analysis showed that HLA-associated TCR beta chains (compared with equally common others) were more clonally expanded. There were a few CMV-associated chains whose specificity for CMV antigens was confirmed in vitro.

13 Jbeta primers and 60 Vbeta primers were used for the PCR. Sequencing used immunoSEQ multiplex PCR; TCRdb keeps in-frame clones, though not all of them. There are roughly 80,000 clones in the sample; roughly 76% occur only once, and under 2% lies in the top ten. With 1 base removed from V and 2 bases from J, the gap between germline ends came to 9 bases. Germline assignment: CDR1 LNHDA and CDR2 SQIVND (reference sequence). The CDR3 is 14 amino acids. A remark on this clone: The antigen is undetermined.

The rearrangement uses TRBV19 and TRBJ2-7; tentatively, D is TRBD2 (5 bases). Sequencing used PBMCs. The receptor was isolated from a woman aged 25 to 39 in good health and CMV-seronegative. The CDR3 spells CASSIVGRTYEQYF. CDR3 DNA sequence: TGTGCCAGTAGTATAGTGGGGAGAACCTACGAGCAGTACTTC.